The 17 T cell receptor beta chains presented below share a single source sample, sequenced in a study of blood T cells in healthy people across ages. PCR was performed a second time for about 6 to 12 cycles using a sample-barcoded 5' primer and a J-beta primer mix. TCRdb re-called the 5' RACE reads through MiXCR, storing one row per CDR3 protein. The data hold about 780,000 distinct CDR3 sequences, with roughly 26% observed a single time. These data were also reused for a study on T cells of mothers and their children.

The sample consisted of blood. These receptors all stem from a boy aged 5-17 years in good health.

This clonotype was seen a handful of times. V is TRBV3-1 and J is TRBJ2-7; D is perhaps TRBD2 (5 bases). This CDR3 comprises 16 residues. V lost 0 bases to trimming and J lost 0 bases, with 12 bases between them. From germline, CDR1 is LGHDT and CDR2 YNNKEL (reference sequence). The CDR3 protein is CASSQDWVANSYEQYF. The CDR3 nucleotides read TGTGCCAGCAGCCAAGATTGGGTAGCGAACTCCTACGAGCAGTACTTC.

This clonotype came up a few times. V and J are TRBV9 and TRBJ2-3; 8 bases line up with TRBD2. V trimming: 4 bases; J trimming: 1 base; junction bases outside the gene matches: 8. CDR1 SGDLS and CDR2 YYNGEE come from the germline V gene. There are 16 residues in the CDR3. The CDR3 DNA sequence: TGTGCCAGCAGCCTAGGGGATAGCGGGGGCACAGATACGCAGTATTTT. It translates to CASSLGDSGGTDTQYF.

This clonotype was picked up a small number of times. V usage is TRBV30 and J usage is TRBJ2-5; 11 bases align to TRBD2. Germline CDR1 and CDR2: GTSNPN and SVGIG (reference sequence). The ends lost 0 bases at V and 5 bases at J; junction bases unmatched: 2. The CDR3 runs 14 residues. The CDR3 DNA reads TGTGCCTGGAGTGTTAGCGGGGGGGCCGAGACCCAGTACTTC. This encodes CAWSVSGGAETQYF.

This clonotype turned up a few times. This chain links TRBV7-9 with TRBJ2-5; 7 bases map to TRBD2. This CDR3 comprises 15 residues. In germline, CDR1 is SEHNR, CDR2 FQNEAQ (reference sequence). The ends lost 2 bases at V and 4 bases at J; junction bases unmatched: 7. The CDR3 bases are TGTGCCAGCAGCTTAAACAGGCGGGAGCGAGAGACCCAGTACTTC. It yields the protein CASSLNRRERETQYF.

This clonotype was observed a handful of times. V gene TRBV9 combines with J gene TRBJ2-1; D is uncertain. The better agreement between TRBJ2-5 and the DNA end casts doubt on the J call. There are 16 residues in the CDR3. Germline loops: CDR1 SGDLS, CDR2 YYNGEE. CDR3 coding DNA: TGTGCCAGCAGCGTAGACGATCTGGGATCGCGGGAGACCCAGTACTTC. Protein: CASSVDDLGSRETQYF.

The gene calls are TRBV18 and TRBJ2-6, with 8 bases matching TRBD1. CDR1 is KGHSH, CDR2 LQKENI, per germline. V dropped 6 bases and J dropped 0; count of bases not matched to a gene: 7. This CDR3 contains 17 residues. The CDR3 nucleotides are TGTGCCAGCTCCAGGACAGGGCGGCTCTCTGGGGCCAACGTCCTGACTTTC. Amino acid sequence: CASSRTGRLSGANVLTF.

This clonotype was observed a handful of times. The V and J genes are TRBV7-9 and TRBJ2-4; 13 bases are a match to TRBD2. The CDR3 loop spans 19 amino acids. Germline CDR1 SEHNR, CDR2 FQNEAQ (reference sequence). Unmatched junction bases numbered 7, after V lost 1 base and J lost 1 base. In DNA form, the CDR3 reads TGTGCCAGCAGCTTAGGAACTAGCGGGGGGGCCTGGGCCAAAAACATTCAGTACTTC. Its translation: CASSLGTSGGAWAKNIQYF.

CDR3 in amino acids: CASSYLAGGGETQYF. The CDR3 DNA reads as TGTGCCAGCAGCTACCTAGCGGGGGGCGGGGAGACCCAGTACTTC. V is TRBV9 and J is TRBJ2-5; 11 nucleotides match TRBD2. Germline-derived CDR1 and CDR2 are SGDLS and YYNGEE. The V gene end was trimmed by 4 bases and the J gene end by 5 bases; junction bases not matched to a gene: 7. This CDR3 has 15 residues. The variable domain in full, with the rest retrieved from reference TRBV9 and TRBJ2-5, is DSGVTQTPKHLITATGQRVTLRCSPRSGDLSVYWYQQSLDQGLQFLIQYYNGEERAKGNILERFSAQQFPDLHSELNLSSLELGDSALYFCASSYLAGGGETQYFGPGTRLLVL.

This clonotype was recorded at least ten times. This chain links TRBV29-1 with TRBJ2-7; TRBD2 matches at 7 bases. This CDR3 has 13 amino acids. Germline lookup yields CDR1 SQVTM and CDR2 ANQGSEA. Unmatched junction bases numbered 9, after V lost 4 bases and J lost 6 bases. The CDR3 loop reads CSVGGGSTLEQYF. The CDR3 DNA follows: TGCAGCGTTGGCGGCGGGAGTACCCTCGAGCAGTACTTC.

This sequence joins TRBV20-1 and TRBJ2-3; 8 nucleotides line up with TRBD1. In germline, CDR1 is DFQATT, CDR2 SNEGSKA (reference sequence). Trimming took 3 bases from V and 3 from J; bases not matched to a gene: 11. The CDR3 totals 16 residues. DNA for the CDR3: TGCAGTGCTAGGGAAGACAGGGGTACAGGAACAGATACGCAGTATTTT. Its translation is CSAREDRGTGTDTQYF.

This clonotype has more than one count but fewer than ten. J is TRBJ2-6 and V is TRBV7-2; D is ambiguous. The CDR3 is 16 amino acids. Germline values: CDR1 SGHTA, CDR2 FQGNSA. The V end lost 1 base, the J end lost 6 bases, and 13 bases lay between the germline ends. In DNA, the CDR3 is TGTGCCAGCAGCTTAGTTCTGGGCCCGGTGGCCAACGTCCTGACTTTC. Its protein is CASSLVLGPVANVLTF.

The V and J genes are TRBV7-9 and TRBJ2-2; D gene unclear. In germline, CDR1 is SEHNR, CDR2 FQNEAQ (reference sequence). The V end lost 11 bases, the J end lost 3 bases, and 19 bases lay between the germline ends. CDR3 length: 15 residues. The CDR3 region is CASKPTAAYTGELFF. DNA for the CDR3: TGTGCCTCAAAGCCCACAGCAGCCTACACCGGGGAGCTGTTTTTT.

This rearrangement joins TRBV10-1 to TRBJ1-5, with unresolved D. Deletions cut 2 bases from V and 3 bases from J, with 5 bases between. Per the germline V gene, CDR1 is WNHNN and CDR2 is SYGVQD (reference sequence). The length of the CDR3 is 13 residues. CDR3 sequence: CASSEALNQPQHF. The CDR3 bases are TGCGCCAGCAGTGAGGCCCTCAATCAGCCCCAGCATTTT.

In the case of this clonotype: Likely a read error: the CDR3 ends without its conserved phenylalanine or tryptophan. The chain joins TRBV29-1 to TRBJ1-2, with D unclear. Germline-derived CDR1 and CDR2 are SQVTM and ANQGSEA. The ends were cut back, 3 bases at V and 0 bases at J, with 5 bases in the middle. The CDR3 has 12 amino acids. In DNA, the CDR3 is TGCAGCGTTGAGGAGACTAACTATGGCTACACCTCC. Amino acids: CSVEETNYGYTS.

The CDR3 spells CASSLVSYLVFF. DNA of the CDR3: TGTGCCAGCAGCTTAGTCTCATACTTGGTGTTTTTT. J is TRBJ2-2 and V is TRBV11-2; D ambiguous. The V end was cut by 1 base, the J end by 15 bases, with 12 bases between. Germline V gives CDR1 SGHAT, CDR2 FQNNGV. This CDR3 contains 12 residues. The full variable domain, rest sourced from reference TRBV11-2 and TRBJ2-2, is EAGVAQSPRYKIIEKRQSVAFWCNPISGHATLYWYQQILGQGPKLLIQFQNNGVVDDSQLPKDRFSAERLKGVDSTLKIQPAKLEDSAVYLCASSLVSYLVFFGEGSRLTVL.

This clonotype came up many times. V gene TRBV20-1 combines with J gene TRBJ1-3; the match to TRBD1 covers 8 bases. CDR3 length: 15 residues. Germline CDR1 and CDR2: DFQATT and SNEGSKA (reference sequence). With V trimmed by 4 bases and J by 1 base, 6 bases remained unmatched. DNA of the CDR3: TGCAGTGCTAAGGCAGGGGGCGCTTCTGGAAACACCATATATTTT. It codes for CSAKAGGASGNTIYF.

Concerning this clonotype itself: Sequence at one end of the junction differs from germline and may be a read error. The chain links TRBV7-9 to TRBJ2-7; 8 bases are a match to TRBD2. The CDR3 is 12 residues long. Germline V gene lookup returns CDR1 SEHNR and CDR2 FQNEAQ (reference sequence). The CDR3, as DNA: TGTGCCAGCGGCTTAGCGGGGTACGAGCAGTACTTC. It encodes CASGLAGYEQYF.